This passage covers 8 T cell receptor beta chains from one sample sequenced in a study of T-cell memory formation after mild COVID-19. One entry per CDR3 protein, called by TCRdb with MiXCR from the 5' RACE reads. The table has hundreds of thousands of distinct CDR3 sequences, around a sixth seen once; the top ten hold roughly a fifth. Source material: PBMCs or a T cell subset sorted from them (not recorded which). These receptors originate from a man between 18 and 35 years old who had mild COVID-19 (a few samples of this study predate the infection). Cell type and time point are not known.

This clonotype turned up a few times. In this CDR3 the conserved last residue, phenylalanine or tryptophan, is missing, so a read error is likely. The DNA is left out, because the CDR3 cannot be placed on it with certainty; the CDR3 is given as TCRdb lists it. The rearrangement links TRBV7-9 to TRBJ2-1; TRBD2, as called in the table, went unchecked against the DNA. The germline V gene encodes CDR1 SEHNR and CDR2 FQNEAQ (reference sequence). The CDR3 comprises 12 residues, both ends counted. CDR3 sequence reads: CASSFGLGSLLL.

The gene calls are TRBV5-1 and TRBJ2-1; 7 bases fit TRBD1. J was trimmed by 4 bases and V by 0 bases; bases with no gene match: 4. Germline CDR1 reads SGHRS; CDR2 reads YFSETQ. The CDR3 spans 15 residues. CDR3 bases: TGCGCCAGCAGCTTGGTTGACAGGGATTACAATGAGCAGTTCTTC. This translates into CASSLVDRDYNEQFF.

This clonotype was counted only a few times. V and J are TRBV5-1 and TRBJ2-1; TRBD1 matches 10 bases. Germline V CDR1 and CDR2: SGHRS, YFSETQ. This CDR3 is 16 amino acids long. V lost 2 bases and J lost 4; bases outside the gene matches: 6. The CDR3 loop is CASSFTRTGGYNEQFF. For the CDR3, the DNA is TGCGCCAGCAGCTTTACCAGGACAGGGGGTTACAATGAGCAGTTCTTC.

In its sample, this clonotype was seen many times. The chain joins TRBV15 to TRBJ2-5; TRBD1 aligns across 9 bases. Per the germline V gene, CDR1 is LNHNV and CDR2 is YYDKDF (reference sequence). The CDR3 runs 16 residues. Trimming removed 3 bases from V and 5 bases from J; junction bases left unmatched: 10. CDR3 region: CATSRHKQGAGETQYF. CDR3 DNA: TGTGCCACCAGCAGGCATAAACAGGGGGCCGGGGAGACCCAGTACTTC.

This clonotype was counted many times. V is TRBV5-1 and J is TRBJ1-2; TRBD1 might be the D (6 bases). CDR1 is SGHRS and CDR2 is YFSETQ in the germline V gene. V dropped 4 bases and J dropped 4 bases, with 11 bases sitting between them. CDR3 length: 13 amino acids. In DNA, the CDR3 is TGCGCCAGCAGCCTCGGACAGATCTATGGCTACACCTTC. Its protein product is CASSLGQIYGYTF.

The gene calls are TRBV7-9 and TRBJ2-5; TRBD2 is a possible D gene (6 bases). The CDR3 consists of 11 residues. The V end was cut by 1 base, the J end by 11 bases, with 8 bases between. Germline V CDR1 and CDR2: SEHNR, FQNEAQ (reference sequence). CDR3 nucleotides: TGTGCCAGCAGCTTAGGTCGGGGGCAGTACTTC. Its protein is CASSLGRGQYF.

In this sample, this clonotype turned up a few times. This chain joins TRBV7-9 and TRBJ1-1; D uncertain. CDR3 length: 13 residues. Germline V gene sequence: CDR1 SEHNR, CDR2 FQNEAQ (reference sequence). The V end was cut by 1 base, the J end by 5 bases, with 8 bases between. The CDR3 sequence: CASSLEAGTEAFF. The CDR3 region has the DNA TGTGCCAGCAGCTTAGAGGCCGGGACTGAAGCTTTCTTT.

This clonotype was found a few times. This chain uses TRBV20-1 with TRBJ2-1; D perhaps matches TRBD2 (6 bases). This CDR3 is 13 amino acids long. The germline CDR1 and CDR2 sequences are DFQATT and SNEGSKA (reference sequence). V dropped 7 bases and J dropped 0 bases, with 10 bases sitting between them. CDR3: CSVEGSSYNEQFF. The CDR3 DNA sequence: TGCAGTGTGGAGGGAAGCTCCTACAATGAGCAGTTCTTC.